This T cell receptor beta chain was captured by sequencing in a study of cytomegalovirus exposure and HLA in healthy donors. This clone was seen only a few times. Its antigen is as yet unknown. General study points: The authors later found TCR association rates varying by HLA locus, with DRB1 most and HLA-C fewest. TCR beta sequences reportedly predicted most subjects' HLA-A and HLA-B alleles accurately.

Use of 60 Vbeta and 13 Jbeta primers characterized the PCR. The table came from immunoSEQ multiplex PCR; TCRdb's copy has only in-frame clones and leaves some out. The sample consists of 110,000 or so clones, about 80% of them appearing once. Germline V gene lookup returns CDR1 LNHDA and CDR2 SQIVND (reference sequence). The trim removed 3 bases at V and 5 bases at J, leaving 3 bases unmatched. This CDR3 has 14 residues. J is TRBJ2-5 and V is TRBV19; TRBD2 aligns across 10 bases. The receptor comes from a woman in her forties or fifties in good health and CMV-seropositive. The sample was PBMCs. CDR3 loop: CASSIWGLAETQYF. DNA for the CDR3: TGTGCCAGTAGTATTTGGGGACTAGCGGAGACCCAGTACTTC.